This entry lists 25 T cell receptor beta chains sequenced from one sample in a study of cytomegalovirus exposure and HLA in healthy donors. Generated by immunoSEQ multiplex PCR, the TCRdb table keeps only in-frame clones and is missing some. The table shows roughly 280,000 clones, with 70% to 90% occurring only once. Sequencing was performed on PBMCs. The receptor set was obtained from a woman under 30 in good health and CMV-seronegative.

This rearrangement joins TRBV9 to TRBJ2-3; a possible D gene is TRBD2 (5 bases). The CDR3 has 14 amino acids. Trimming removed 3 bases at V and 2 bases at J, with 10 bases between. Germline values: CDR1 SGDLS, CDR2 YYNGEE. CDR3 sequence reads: CASSGGLPTDTQYF. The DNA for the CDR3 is TGTGCCAGCAGCGGTGGACTTCCCACAGATACGCAGTATTTT.

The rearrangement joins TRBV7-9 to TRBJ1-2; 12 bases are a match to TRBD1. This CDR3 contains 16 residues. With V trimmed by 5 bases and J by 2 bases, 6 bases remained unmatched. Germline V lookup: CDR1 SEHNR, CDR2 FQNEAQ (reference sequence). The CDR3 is CASSLAGTGGNYGYTF. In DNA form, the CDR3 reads TGTGCCAGCAGCCTCGCCGGGACAGGGGGCAACTATGGCTACACCTTC.

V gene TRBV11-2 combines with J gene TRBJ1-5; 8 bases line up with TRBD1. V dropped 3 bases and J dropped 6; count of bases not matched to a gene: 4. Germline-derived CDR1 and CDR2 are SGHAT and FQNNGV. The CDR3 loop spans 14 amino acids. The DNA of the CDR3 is TGTGCCAGCAGCTTCTCAGGGGGCGGTCAGCCCCAGCATTTT. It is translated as CASSFSGGGQPQHF.

This CDR3 reads CASSTDTPGPQHF. The CDR3 bases are TGTGCCAGCAGCACCGATACTCCAGGGCCCCAGCATTTT. The gene calls are TRBV7-8 and TRBJ1-5; no definite D call. Looked up from germline, CDR1 is SGHVS and CDR2 is FQNEAQ. V was cut by 5 bases and J by 9 bases, with 14 bases left in between. The CDR3 has 13 residues.

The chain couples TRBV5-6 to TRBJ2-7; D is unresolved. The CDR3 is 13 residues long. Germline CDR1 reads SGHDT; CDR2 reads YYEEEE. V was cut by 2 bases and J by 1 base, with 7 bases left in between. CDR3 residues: CASSFRVSYEQYF. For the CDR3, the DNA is TGTGCCAGCAGCTTCCGGGTTTCCTACGAGCAGTACTTC.

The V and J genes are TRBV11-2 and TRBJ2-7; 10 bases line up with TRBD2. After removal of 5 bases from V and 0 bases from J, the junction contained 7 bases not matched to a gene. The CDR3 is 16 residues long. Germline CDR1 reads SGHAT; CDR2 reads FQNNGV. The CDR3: CASSPAGLADSYEQYF. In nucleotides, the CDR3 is TGTGCCAGCAGCCCCGCCGGACTAGCGGACTCCTACGAGCAGTACTTC.

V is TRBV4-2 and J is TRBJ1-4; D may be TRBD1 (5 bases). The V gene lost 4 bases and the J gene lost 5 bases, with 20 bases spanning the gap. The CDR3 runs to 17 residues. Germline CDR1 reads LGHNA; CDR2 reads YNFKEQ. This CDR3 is CASSPKQTGLINEKLFF. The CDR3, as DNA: TGTGCCAGCAGCCCAAAGCAGACGGGACTGATCAATGAAAAACTGTTTTTT.

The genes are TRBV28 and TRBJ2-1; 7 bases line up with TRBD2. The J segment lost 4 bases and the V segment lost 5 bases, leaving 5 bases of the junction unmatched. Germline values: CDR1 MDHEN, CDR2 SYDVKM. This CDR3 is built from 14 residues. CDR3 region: CASSLGGGYNEQFF. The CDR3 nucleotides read TGTGCCAGCAGTCTTGGGGGGGGATACAATGAGCAGTTCTTC.

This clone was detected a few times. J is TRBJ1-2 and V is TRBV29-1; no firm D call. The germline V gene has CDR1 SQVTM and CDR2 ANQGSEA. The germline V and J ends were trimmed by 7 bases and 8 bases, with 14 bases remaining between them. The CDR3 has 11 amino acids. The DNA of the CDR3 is TGCAGCGCCGAGGGATCCCGGGGCTACACCTTC. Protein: CSAEGSRGYTF. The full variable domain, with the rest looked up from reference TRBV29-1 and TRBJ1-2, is SAVISQKPSRDICQRGTSLTIQCQVDSQVTMMFWYRQQPGQSLTLIATANQGSEATYESGFVIDKFPISRPNLTFSTLTVSNMSPEDSSIYLCSAEGSRGYTFGSGTRLTVV.

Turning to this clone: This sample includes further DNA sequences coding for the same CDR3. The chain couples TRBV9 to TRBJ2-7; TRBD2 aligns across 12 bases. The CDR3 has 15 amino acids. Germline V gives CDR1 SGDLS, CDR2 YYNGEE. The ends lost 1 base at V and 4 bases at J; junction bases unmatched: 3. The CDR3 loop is CASSVTSGRKYEQYF. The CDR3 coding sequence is TGTGCCAGCAGCGTAACTAGCGGGAGGAAGTACGAGCAGTACTTC.

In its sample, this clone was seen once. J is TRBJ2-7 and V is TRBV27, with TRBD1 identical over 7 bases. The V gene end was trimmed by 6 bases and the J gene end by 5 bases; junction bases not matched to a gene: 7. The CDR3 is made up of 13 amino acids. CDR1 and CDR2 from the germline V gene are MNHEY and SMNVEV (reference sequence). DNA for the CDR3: TGTGCCAGCAGCTCTTCCGGGACAGACGAGCAGTACTTC. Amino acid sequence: CASSSSGTDEQYF.

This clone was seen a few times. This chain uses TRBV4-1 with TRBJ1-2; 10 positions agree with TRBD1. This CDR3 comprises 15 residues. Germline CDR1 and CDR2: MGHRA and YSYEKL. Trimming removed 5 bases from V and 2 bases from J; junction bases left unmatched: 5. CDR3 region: CASSGPGQGNYGYTF. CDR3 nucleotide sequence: TGCGCCAGCAGCGGTCCGGGACAGGGGAACTATGGCTACACCTTC.

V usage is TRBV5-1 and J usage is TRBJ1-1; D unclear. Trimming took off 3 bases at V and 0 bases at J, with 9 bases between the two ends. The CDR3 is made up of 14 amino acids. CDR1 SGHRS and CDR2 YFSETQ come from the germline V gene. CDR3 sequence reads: CASSYSGLNTEAFF. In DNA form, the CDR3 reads TGCGCCAGCAGCTACTCAGGCCTGAACACTGAAGCTTTCTTT.

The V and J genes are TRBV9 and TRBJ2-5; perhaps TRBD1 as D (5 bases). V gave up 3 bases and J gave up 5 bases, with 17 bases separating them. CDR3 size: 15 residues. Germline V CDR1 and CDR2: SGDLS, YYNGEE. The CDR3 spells CASSGTLVSGETQYF. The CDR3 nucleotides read TGTGCCAGCAGCGGGACGTTGGTCTCAGGGGAGACCCAGTACTTC.

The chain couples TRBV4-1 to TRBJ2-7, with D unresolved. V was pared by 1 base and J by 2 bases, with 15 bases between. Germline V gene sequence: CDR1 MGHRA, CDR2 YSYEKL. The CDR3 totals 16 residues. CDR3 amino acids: CASSQGSSKLAYEQYF. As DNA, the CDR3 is TGCGCCAGCAGCCAAGGGTCGTCGAAACTCGCCTACGAGCAGTACTTC.

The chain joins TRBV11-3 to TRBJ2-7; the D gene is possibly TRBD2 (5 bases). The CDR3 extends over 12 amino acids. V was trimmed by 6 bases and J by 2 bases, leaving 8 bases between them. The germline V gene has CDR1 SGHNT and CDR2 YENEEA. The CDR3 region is CASSTGTYEQYF. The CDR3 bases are TGTGCCAGCAGTACGGGGACCTACGAGCAGTACTTC. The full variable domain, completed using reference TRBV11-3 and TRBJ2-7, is EAGVVQSPRYKIIEKKQPVAFWCNPISGHNTLYWYLQNLGQGPELLIRYENEEAVDDSQLPKDRFSAERLKGVDSTLKIQPAELGDSAVYLCASSTGTYEQYFGPGTRLTVT.

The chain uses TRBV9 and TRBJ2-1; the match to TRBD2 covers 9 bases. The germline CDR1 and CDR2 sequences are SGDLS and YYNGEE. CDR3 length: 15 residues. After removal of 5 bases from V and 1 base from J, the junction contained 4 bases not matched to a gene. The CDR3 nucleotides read TGTGCCAGCAGAAAGACTAGCGGATCCTACAATGAGCAGTTCTTC. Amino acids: CASRKTSGSYNEQFF.

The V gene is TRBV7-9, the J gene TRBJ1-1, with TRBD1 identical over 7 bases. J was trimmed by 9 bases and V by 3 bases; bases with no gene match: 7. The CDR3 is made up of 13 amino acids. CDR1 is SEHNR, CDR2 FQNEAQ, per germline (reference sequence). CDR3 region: CASSLRGTEKAFF. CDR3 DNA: TGTGCCAGCAGCTTGAGAGGGACAGAGAAAGCTTTCTTT.

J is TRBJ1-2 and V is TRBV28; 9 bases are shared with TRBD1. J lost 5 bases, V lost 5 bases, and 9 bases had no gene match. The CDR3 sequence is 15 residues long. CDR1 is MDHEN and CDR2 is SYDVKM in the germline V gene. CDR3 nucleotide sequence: TGTGCCAGCAGTCCGCCACTGGGACAGGGATATGGCTACACCTTC. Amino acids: CASSPPLGQGYGYTF.

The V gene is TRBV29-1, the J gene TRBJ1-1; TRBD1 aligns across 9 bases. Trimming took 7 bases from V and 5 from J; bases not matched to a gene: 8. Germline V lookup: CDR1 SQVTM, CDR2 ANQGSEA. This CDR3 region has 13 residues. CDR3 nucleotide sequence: TGCAGCGGGGGACAGGGTGGGGGTACTGAAGCTTTCTTT. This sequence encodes CSGGQGGGTEAFF.

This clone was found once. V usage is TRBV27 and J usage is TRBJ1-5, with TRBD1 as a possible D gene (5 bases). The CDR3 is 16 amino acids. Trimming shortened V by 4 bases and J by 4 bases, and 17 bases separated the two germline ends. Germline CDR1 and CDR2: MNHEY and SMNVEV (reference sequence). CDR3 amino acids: CASSWRGGRSNQPQHF. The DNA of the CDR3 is TGTGCCAGCAGTTGGAGGGGAGGCAGGAGTAATCAGCCCCAGCATTTT.

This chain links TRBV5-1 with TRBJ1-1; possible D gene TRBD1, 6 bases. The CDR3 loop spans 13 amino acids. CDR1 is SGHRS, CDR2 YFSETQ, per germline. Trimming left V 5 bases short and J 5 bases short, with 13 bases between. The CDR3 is CASRQGANTEAFF. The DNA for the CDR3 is TGCGCCAGCAGACAGGGCGCGAATACTGAAGCTTTCTTT.

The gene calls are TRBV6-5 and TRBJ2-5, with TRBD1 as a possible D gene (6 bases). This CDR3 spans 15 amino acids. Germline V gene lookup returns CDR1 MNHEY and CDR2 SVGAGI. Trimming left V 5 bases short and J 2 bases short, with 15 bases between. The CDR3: CASSRQVVGQETQYF. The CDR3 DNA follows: TGTGCCAGCAGTAGACAGGTCGTGGGTCAAGAGACCCAGTACTTC.

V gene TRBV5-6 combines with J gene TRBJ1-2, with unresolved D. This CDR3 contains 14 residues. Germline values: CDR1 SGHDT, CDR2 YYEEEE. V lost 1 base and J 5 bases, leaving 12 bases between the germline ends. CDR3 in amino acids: CASSLISRLYGYTF. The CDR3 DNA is TGTGCCAGCAGCTTGATTTCGCGGCTTTATGGCTACACCTTC.

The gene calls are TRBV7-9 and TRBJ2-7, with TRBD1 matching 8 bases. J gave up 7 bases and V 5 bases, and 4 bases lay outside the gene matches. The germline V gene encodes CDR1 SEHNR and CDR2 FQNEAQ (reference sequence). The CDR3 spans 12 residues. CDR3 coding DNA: TGTGCCAGCAGCGCGGACAGGGATGAGCAGTACTTC. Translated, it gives CASSADRDEQYF.